These T cell receptor beta chains were read from a single sample in a study of T cell responses to AZD1222 COVID-19 vaccine. The method was immunoSEQ multiplex PCR; TCRdb's version includes in-frame clones alone and lacks a portion of them. The sample records around 150,000 clones, 85% to 95% being singletons. Sequencing used peripheral blood, obtained on day 0 of AZD1222 vaccination. These receptors came from an adult in good health. Each CDR3 is given without its conserved first and last residue.

j_gene: TRBJ1-1; v_gene: TRBV5-1; CDR3aa: ASSAGQSMNTEAF
j_gene: TRBJ2-2; v_gene: TRBV7-2; CDR3aa: ASSFGSNTGELF
j_gene: TRBJ2-2; v_gene: TRBV2; CDR3aa: ASQTSGRFGELF
j_gene: TRBJ2-1; v_gene: TRBV28; CDR3aa: ASSFFLAGGGNEQF
j_gene: TRBJ1-2; v_gene: TRBV15; CDR3aa: ATSRGRGHYGYT
j_gene: TRBJ1-5; v_gene: TRBV7-9; CDR3aa: ASSLASSRSNHPQH
j_gene: TRBJ2-3; v_gene: TRBV9; CDR3aa: ASSVMGGADTQY
j_gene: TRBJ1-5; v_gene: TRBV7-2; CDR3aa: ASSLAGGAHSNQPQH
j_gene: TRBJ1-3; v_gene: TRBV5-1; CDR3aa: ASSLEAPGNTIY
j_gene: TRBJ2-2; v_gene: TRBV5-1; CDR3aa: ASHNGANTGELF
j_gene: TRBJ1-4; v_gene: TRBV7-9; CDR3aa: ASSFGSEGEKLF
j_gene: TRBJ2-1; v_gene: TRBV7-8; CDR3aa: ASSSLGTSGSQRQF
j_gene: TRBJ2-1; v_gene: TRBV5-1; CDR3aa: ASSLGRGGAQEQF
j_gene: TRBJ1-1; v_gene: TRBV9; CDR3aa: ASTPAGLDNAEAF
j_gene: TRBJ2-5; v_gene: TRBV6-6; CDR3aa: ASSTLGETQY
j_gene: TRBJ1-1; v_gene: TRBV9; CDR3aa: ASRILRGLAAEAF
j_gene: TRBJ2-2; v_gene: TRBV2; CDR3aa: ASQVAGGNTGELF
j_gene: TRBJ1-5; v_gene: TRBV2; CDR3aa: ASSETEPNQPQH
j_gene: TRBJ1-5; v_gene: TRBV6-5; CDR3aa: ASSPDRAQPQH
j_gene: TRBJ1-2; v_gene: TRBV2; CDR3aa: ASSGETAPSGYT
j_gene: TRBJ2-3; v_gene: TRBV30; CDR3aa: AWSLAGGGTDTQY
j_gene: TRBJ1-1; v_gene: TRBV4-1; CDR3aa: ASSQMGGRVTEAF
j_gene: TRBJ2-3; v_gene: TRBV5-5; CDR3aa: ASSLSGRGGDTQY
j_gene: TRBJ1-2; v_gene: TRBV15; CDR3aa: ATSRDIQPNYGYT
j_gene: TRBJ2-5; v_gene: TRBV5-1; CDR3aa: ASSLVQETQY
j_gene: TRBJ2-3; v_gene: TRBV9; CDR3aa: ASSVGPETDTQY
j_gene: TRBJ1-2; v_gene: TRBV15; CDR3aa: ATSRGAGKGYT
j_gene: TRBJ2-1; v_gene: TRBV12-3/TRBV12-4; CDR3aa: ASTQQREGRQF
j_gene: TRBJ2-5; v_gene: TRBV18; CDR3aa: ASSPFELARRETQY
j_gene: TRBJ2-3; v_gene: TRBV7-9; CDR3aa: ASTLQGLDRSSSTDTQY
j_gene: TRBJ1-3; v_gene: TRBV7-8; CDR3aa: ASSPTGGGNTIY
j_gene: TRBJ2-5; v_gene: TRBV9; CDR3aa: ASSVEAGPETQY
j_gene: TRBJ1-1; v_gene: TRBV11-2; CDR3aa: ASSLDRSEAF
j_gene: TRBJ2-1; v_gene: TRBV18; CDR3aa: ASSPIQGDEQF
j_gene: TRBJ1-3; v_gene: TRBV18; CDR3aa: ASSPSPMLENTIY
j_gene: TRBJ2-1; v_gene: TRBV21-1; CDR3aa: ASSSENEQF
j_gene: TRBJ1-6; v_gene: TRBV27; CDR3aa: ASSHGYNSPLH
j_gene: TRBJ1-2; v_gene: TRBV19; CDR3aa: ASSVVNANYGYT
j_gene: TRBJ1-5; v_gene: TRBV15; CDR3aa: ATSNPRDSNQPQH
j_gene: TRBJ1-5; v_gene: TRBV20-1; CDR3aa: SASGAGQPQH
j_gene: TRBJ1-3; v_gene: TRBV5-1; CDR3aa: ASSLFGEAVGNTIY
j_gene: TRBJ1-5; v_gene: TRBV6-5; CDR3aa: ASRRTNQPQH
j_gene: TRBJ1-3; v_gene: TRBV5-5; CDR3aa: ASSFLTNTGGGGNTIY
j_gene: TRBJ2-3; v_gene: TRBV2; CDR3aa: ASTPLGRERADTQY
j_gene: TRBJ2-3; v_gene: TRBV11-3; CDR3aa: ASTILAGETDTQY
j_gene: TRBJ1-2; v_gene: TRBV18; CDR3aa: ASSPSAGQGNGYT
j_gene: TRBJ2-2; v_gene: TRBV3-1/TRBV3-2; CDR3aa: ASSQGGAGNTGELF
j_gene: TRBJ2-5; v_gene: TRBV18; CDR3aa: ASSPSLTGPQETQY
j_gene: TRBJ2-3; v_gene: TRBV5-4; CDR3aa: ASSPGLTGTDTQY
j_gene: TRBJ2-1; v_gene: TRBV7-9; CDR3aa: ASSLLAGGRNEQF
j_gene: TRBJ1-1; v_gene: TRBV5-1; CDR3aa: ASSLDTGGTEAF
j_gene: TRBJ2-2; v_gene: TRBV13; CDR3aa: ASSLSWTSGRKDTGELF